This T cell receptor (beta chain) was sequenced during a study of blood T cell repertoires in COVID-19. Across the whole study: The cDNA or gDNA used as material had been derived from T cells, B-cell-depleted T cells, or PBMCs.

Sequenced by immunoSEQ multiplex PCR; TCRdb stores in-frame clones only, minus some. This table has about 7,500 clones, over 80% appearing once. Germline V gene lookup returns CDR1 LNHDA and CDR2 SQIVND (reference sequence). The CDR3 length is 19 residues. Comments on this clone: The junction differs from germline at one of its ends, possibly a read error.

This chain joins TRBV19 and TRBJ1-5; 9 bases line up with TRBD1. This sequence originates from a human donor in a cohort sampled during active COVID-19. The sample comprised peripheral blood. CDR3 in amino acids: CASIITGTGSLYSNQPQHF. In DNA, the CDR3 is TGTGCCAGTATTATAACCGGGACAGGGAGCTTGTATAGCAATCAGCCCCAGCATTTT. The whole variable domain, filled in from reference TRBV19 and TRBJ1-5, reads DGGITQSPKYLFRKEGQNVTLSCEQNLNHDAMYWYRQDPGQGLRLIYYSQIVNDFQKGDIAEGYSVSREKKESFPLTVTSAQKNPTAFYLCASIITGTGSLYSNQPQHFGDGTRLSIL.